This passage covers 21 T cell receptor beta chains from one sample sequenced in a study of CD8 T cells in Susac syndrome. With random hexamers, reverse transcription was performed on about 0.5 to 1 ug of RNA. In TCRdb, the immunoSEQ multiplex PCR reads were re-called with MiXCR into one record per CDR3 protein. The sample holds roughly 130,000 distinct CDR3 sequences, less than 95% seen once. Specimen: CD4+ T cells from PBMCs. These receptors were obtained from a human donor with multiple sclerosis.

The rearrangement links TRBV18 to TRBJ1-1; possible D gene TRBD1, 5 bases. This CDR3 is built from 13 residues. The V end lost 5 bases, the J end lost 7 bases, and 14 bases lay between the germline ends. CDR1 and CDR2 from the germline V gene are KGHSH and LQKENI. The DNA for the CDR3 is TGTGCCAGCTCATCTTCGGGGGAAAATGAAGCTTTCTTT. Translated, it gives CASSSSGENEAFF.

The chain carries TRBV30 and TRBJ1-5, with a tentative D call TRBD1 (6 bases). CDR1 is GTSNPN and CDR2 is SVGIG in the germline V gene (reference sequence). Trimming shortened V by 7 bases and J by 2 bases, and 24 bases separated the two germline ends. The length of the CDR3 is 17 residues. The CDR3 nucleotides read TGTGCCTCTTCGACAGGATCGACCTTATCGGGCAATCAGCCCCAGCATTTT. Protein product: CASSTGSTLSGNQPQHF.

In its sample, this clonotype was seen once. As DNA, the CDR3 is TGTGCCAGCACCGACATCGTCAGCTCCTACAATGAGCAGTTCTTC. As protein: CASTDIVSSYNEQFF. J is TRBJ2-1 and V is TRBV2, with D unresolved. V was pared by 7 bases and J by 0 bases, with 13 bases between. Germline V lookup: CDR1 SNHLY, CDR2 FYNNEI. The CDR3 runs to 15 residues.

This clonotype was counted a few times. This chain uses TRBV4-3 with TRBJ2-5; D might be TRBD1 or TRBD2, each matching 5 bases. This CDR3 has 13 amino acids. CDR1 LGHNA and CDR2 YSLEER come from the germline V gene. Trimming removed 3 bases at V and 3 bases at J, with 8 bases between. In nucleotides, the CDR3 is TGCGCCAGCAGCCAGGGACGGAAAGAGACCCAGTACTTC. Amino acids: CASSQGRKETQYF.

V gene TRBV27 combines with J gene TRBJ2-7; tentatively, D is TRBD1 (7 bases). CDR3 length: 14 amino acids. Germline CDR1 and CDR2: MNHEY and SMNVEV (reference sequence). Trimming pared 5 bases from V and 6 bases from J, leaving 17 bases between. CDR3 in DNA: TGTGCCAGCAGTCCTCGTTACAGGGGAGGCGAGCAGTACTTC. It codes for CASSPRYRGGEQYF.

This chain joins TRBV19 and TRBJ1-4, with D possibly being TRBD1 (6 bases). The V end was cut by 7 bases, the J end by 8 bases, with 17 bases between. The CDR3 contains 14 residues. Germline V CDR1 and CDR2: LNHDA, SQIVND (reference sequence). CDR3 nucleotide sequence: TGTGCCAGTACCACGACCCAGACAGGCGAAAAACTGTTTTTT. It translates to CASTTTQTGEKLFF.

J is TRBJ2-6 and V is TRBV7-8; TRBD1 is a possible D gene (6 bases). The V and J ends lost 3 bases and 0 bases respectively, with 15 bases between them. The CDR3 runs 18 residues. The germline gives CDR1 SGHVS, CDR2 FQNEAQ. The CDR3 region has the DNA TGTGCCAGCAGCTTTCTAACCGGACAGTCCTCTGGGGCCAACGTCCTGACTTTC. It yields the protein CASSFLTGQSSGANVLTF.

V usage is TRBV27 and J usage is TRBJ1-2; D is perhaps TRBD1 (6 bases). The CDR3 totals 14 residues. V dropped 5 bases and J dropped 4 bases, with 14 bases sitting between them. Germline CDR1 and CDR2: MNHEY and SMNVEV (reference sequence). CDR3 amino acids: CASSRTDRGYGYTF. The CDR3 bases are TGTGCCAGCAGTAGGACAGACCGGGGCTATGGCTACACCTTC.

This chain uses TRBV30 with TRBJ1-2; a weak D match, TRBD1 (6 bases). The CDR3 contains 12 residues. With 5 bases removed from V and 2 bases from J, the gap between germline ends came to 9 bases. Germline CDR1 is GTSNPN and CDR2 is SVGIG (reference sequence). CDR3 loop: CAWYTGNYGYTF. CDR3 coding DNA: TGTGCCTGGTATACAGGGAACTATGGCTACACCTTC.

The V and J genes are TRBV30 and TRBJ2-5, with a weak D call TRBD1 (6 bases). There are 15 residues in the CDR3. From germline, CDR1 is GTSNPN and CDR2 SVGIG (reference sequence). V dropped 2 bases and J dropped 1 base, with 14 bases sitting between them. The CDR3 region has the DNA TGTGCCTGGAGTCTTCTCGGACAGCTCCAAGAGACCCAGTACTTC. Its protein product is CAWSLLGQLQETQYF.

This clonotype was seen only once. The V call is TRBV18, the J call TRBJ2-7; TRBD1 aligns across 9 bases. The V segment lost 3 bases and the J segment 7 bases; nucleotides outside the gene matches: 10. CDR3 length: 15 amino acids. The germline gives CDR1 KGHSH, CDR2 LQKENI. The CDR3 is CASSPFGTGIEEQYF. Here the CDR3 DNA reads TGTGCCAGCTCACCTTTTGGGACAGGGATTGAAGAGCAGTACTTC.

This chain joins TRBV21-1 and TRBJ2-7. TRBV21-1 is termed a pseudogene. The CDR3 contains 15 residues. The CDR3 coding sequence is TGTGCCAGCAGCAAAGATGGTCCACGGTCCTACGAGCAGTACTTC. Residues: CASSKDGPRSYEQYF.

The chain recombines TRBV7-2 with TRBJ1-1; D is uncertain. The germline CDR1 and CDR2 sequences are SGHTA and FQGNSA. V lost 4 bases, J lost 4 bases, and 10 bases lay in between. CDR3 size: 13 residues. CDR3 region: CASSSAGSTEAFF. The DNA of the CDR3 is TGTGCCAGCAGCTCCGCTGGGAGCACTGAAGCTTTCTTT.

The chain couples TRBV7-2 to TRBJ1-2, with 10 bases that match TRBD1. This CDR3 has 15 amino acids. V shed 5 bases, J shed 2 bases, and the junction held 5 bases outside the gene matches. Germline V gene lookup returns CDR1 SGHTA and CDR2 FQGNSA. This chain's CDR3 is CASSLGTGDNYGYTF. CDR3 DNA: TGTGCCAGCAGCCTCGGGACAGGGGACAACTATGGCTACACCTTC.

The chain is built from TRBV5-1 and TRBJ2-2, with 8 bases lining up with TRBD1. The CDR3 loop spans 15 amino acids. The ends lost 6 bases at V and 6 bases at J; junction bases unmatched: 10. Germline CDR1 SGHRS, CDR2 YFSETQ. CDR3 region: CASTGRTGMSGELFF. The CDR3 nucleotides read TGCGCCAGCACGGGCAGGACAGGGATGTCCGGGGAGCTGTTTTTT.

V usage is TRBV2 and J usage is TRBJ1-3; D gene ambiguous. The V and J ends lost 6 bases and 2 bases respectively, with 5 bases between them. The CDR3 contains 12 residues. Looked up from germline, CDR1 is SNHLY and CDR2 is FYNNEI. The CDR3 here is CASSGTGNTIYF. In DNA, the CDR3 is TGTGCCAGCAGCGGCACTGGAAACACCATATATTTT. Combining the CDR3 with reference TRBV2 and TRBJ1-3 gives the whole variable domain EPEVTQTPSHQVTQMGQEVILRCVPISNHLYFYWYRQILGQKVEFLVSFYNNEISEKSEIFDDQFSVERPDGSNFTLKIRSTKLEDSAMYFCASSGTGNTIYFGEGSWLTVV.

This clonotype was recorded once. The chain has TRBV18 and TRBJ2-2, with D uncertain. The germline CDR1 and CDR2 sequences are KGHSH and LQKENI. Between the trimmed V and J ends, which lost 3 bases and 6 bases, there was a span of 2 bases. There are 11 residues in the CDR3. In DNA, the CDR3 is TGTGCCAGCTCACCTCCCGGGGAGCTGTTTTTT. Translating it yields CASSPPGELFF.

The V and J genes are TRBV5-1 and TRBJ2-2, with 7 bases that match TRBD1. The junction had 3 bases not matched to a gene; V was cut back by 0 bases and J by 4 bases. Germline CDR1 is SGHRS and CDR2 is YFSETQ. This CDR3 region has 15 residues. CDR3 sequence: CASSLEGARTGELFF. CDR3 bases: TGCGCCAGCAGCTTGGAGGGGGCCCGCACCGGGGAGCTGTTTTTT.

J is TRBJ2-7 and V is TRBV5-1, with D maybe TRBD2 (6 bases). The CDR3 spans 15 residues. V was clipped by 0 bases and J by 2 bases, with 12 bases between them. CDR1 is SGHRS and CDR2 is YFSETQ in the germline V gene. The chain's CDR3 is CASSLGIGRTYEQYF. The CDR3 DNA reads TGCGCCAGCAGCTTGGGAATAGGGAGGACCTACGAGCAGTACTTC.

The gene calls are TRBV30 and TRBJ1-5, with D possibly TRBD1 on 6 matching bases. Trimming left V 6 bases short and J 4 bases short, with 16 bases between. Germline lookup yields CDR1 GTSNPN and CDR2 SVGIG (reference sequence). The CDR3 totals 14 residues. In DNA form, the CDR3 reads TGTGCCTGCGAACTGACAGGCAATAATCAGCCCCAGCATTTT. This gives the protein CACELTGNNQPQHF.

The rearrangement uses TRBV7-2 and TRBJ1-2; a weak D match, TRBD1 (5 bases). Germline CDR1 is SGHTA and CDR2 is FQGNSA. The CDR3 is 13 amino acids. V lost 5 bases and J lost 12, with 19 bases in between. The CDR3 loop reads CASSRNPGGIDTF. CDR3 sequence (DNA): TGTGCCAGCAGCCGCAACCCCGGGGGTATCGACACCTTC.